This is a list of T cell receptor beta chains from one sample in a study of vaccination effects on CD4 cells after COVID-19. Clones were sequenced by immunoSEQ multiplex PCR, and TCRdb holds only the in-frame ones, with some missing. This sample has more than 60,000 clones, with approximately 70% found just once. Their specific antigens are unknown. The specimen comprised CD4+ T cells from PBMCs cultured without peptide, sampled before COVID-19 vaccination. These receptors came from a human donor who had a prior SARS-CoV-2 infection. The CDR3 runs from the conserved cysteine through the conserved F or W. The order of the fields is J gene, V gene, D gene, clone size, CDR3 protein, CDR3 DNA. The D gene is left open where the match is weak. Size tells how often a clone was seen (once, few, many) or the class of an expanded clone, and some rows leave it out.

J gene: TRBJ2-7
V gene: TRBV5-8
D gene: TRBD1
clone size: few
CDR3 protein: CASSLPYSGTDPYEQYF
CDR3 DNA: TGTGCCAGCAGCTTGCCCTACTCCGGGACAGATCCCTACGAGCAGTACTTC

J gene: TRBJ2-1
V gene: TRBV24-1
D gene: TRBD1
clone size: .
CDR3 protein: CATSGTGGPYNEQFF
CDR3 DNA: TGTGCCACCAGTGGAACAGGGGGCCCGTACAATGAGCAGTTCTTC

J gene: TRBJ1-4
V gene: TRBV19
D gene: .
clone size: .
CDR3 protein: CASSISRGRDEKLFF
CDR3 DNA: TGTGCCAGTAGTATATCCAGGGGCCGGGATGAAAAACTGTTTTTT

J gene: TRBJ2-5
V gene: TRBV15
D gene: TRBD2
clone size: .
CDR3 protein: CATRLAGTKQETQYF
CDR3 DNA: TGTGCCACCAGATTAGCCGGGACTAAACAAGAGACCCAGTACTTC

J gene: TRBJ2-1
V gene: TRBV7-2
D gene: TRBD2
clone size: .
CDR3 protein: CASSSTVTSAAGYNEQFF
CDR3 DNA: TGTGCCAGCAGCTCAACCGTGACTAGCGCGGCTGGGTACAATGAGCAGTTCTTC

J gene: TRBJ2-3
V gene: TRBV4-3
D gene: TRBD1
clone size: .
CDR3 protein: CASSQNPKTGAYADTQYF
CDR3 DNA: TGCGCCAGCAGCCAAAACCCCAAGACAGGGGCGTACGCAGATACGCAGTATTTT

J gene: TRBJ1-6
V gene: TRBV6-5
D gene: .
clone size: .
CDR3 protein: CASSYVQGGGHSPLHF
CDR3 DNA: TGTGCCAGCAGTTACGTGCAGGGCGGAGGCCATTCACCCCTCCACTTT

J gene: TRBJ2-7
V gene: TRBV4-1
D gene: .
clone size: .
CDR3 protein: CASSPAKGLEQYF
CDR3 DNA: TGCGCCAGCAGCCCCGCCAAAGGGTTGGAGCAGTACTTC

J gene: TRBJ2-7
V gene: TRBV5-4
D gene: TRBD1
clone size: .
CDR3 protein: CASSSGGTGGIYEQYF
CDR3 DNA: TGTGCCAGCAGCTCCGGAGGGACAGGGGGGATTTACGAGCAGTACTTC

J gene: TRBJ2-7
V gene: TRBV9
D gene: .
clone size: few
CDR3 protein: CASSGGPDSFYEQYF
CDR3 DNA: TGTGCCAGCAGCGGAGGTCCCGACTCCTTCTACGAGCAGTACTTC

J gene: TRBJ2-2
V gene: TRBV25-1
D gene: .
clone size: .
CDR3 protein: CASSRSGAGELFF
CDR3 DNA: TGTGCCAGCAGTAGGTCGGGGGCCGGGGAGCTGTTTTTT

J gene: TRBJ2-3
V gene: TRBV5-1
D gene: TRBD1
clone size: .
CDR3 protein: CASSPRSRDRGTADTQYF
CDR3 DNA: TGCGCCAGCAGCCCGCGGTCCCGGGACAGGGGGACCGCAGATACGCAGTATTTT

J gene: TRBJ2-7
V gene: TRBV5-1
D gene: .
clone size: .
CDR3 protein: CASSLGAVDSSYEQYF
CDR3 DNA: TGCGCCAGCAGCTTGGGAGCGGTAGACAGCTCCTACGAGCAGTACTTC

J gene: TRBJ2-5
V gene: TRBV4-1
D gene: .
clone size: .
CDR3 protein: CASSQDRVGGQETQYF
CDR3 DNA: TGCGCCAGCAGCCAAGATCGGGTGGGGGGCCAAGAGACCCAGTACTTC

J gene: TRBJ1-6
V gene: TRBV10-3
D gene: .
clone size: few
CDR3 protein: CAISVKGGANSPLHF
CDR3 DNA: TGTGCCATCAGTGTTAAGGGAGGGGCAAATTCACCCCTCCACTTT

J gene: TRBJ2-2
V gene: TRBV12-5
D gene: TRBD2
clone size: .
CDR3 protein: CASGLAPGTSGWGGGELFF
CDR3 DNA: TGTGCTAGTGGTTTGGCACCTGGGACGTCGGGCTGGGGGGGCGGGGAGCTGTTTTTT

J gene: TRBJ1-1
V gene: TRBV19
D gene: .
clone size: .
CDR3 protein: CASSILVGTEAFF
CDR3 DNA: TGTGCCAGTAGTATTCTGGTGGGCACTGAAGCTTTCTTT

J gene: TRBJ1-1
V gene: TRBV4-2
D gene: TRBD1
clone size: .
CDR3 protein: CASSQEGTGGYTEAFF
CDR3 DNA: TGTGCCAGCAGCCAAGAGGGGACAGGGGGCTACACTGAAGCTTTCTTT

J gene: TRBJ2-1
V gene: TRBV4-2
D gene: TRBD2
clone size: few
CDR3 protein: CASSHRPGLAGPNEQFF
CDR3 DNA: TGTGCCAGCAGCCATCGGCCGGGACTAGCGGGACCGAATGAGCAGTTCTTC

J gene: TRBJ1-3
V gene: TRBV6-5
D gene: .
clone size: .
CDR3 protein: CASSGTQTSGNTIYF
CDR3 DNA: TGTGCCAGCAGCGGAACACAAACGTCCGGAAACACCATATATTTT

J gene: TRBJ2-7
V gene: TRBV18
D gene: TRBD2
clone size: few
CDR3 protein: CASSNQPSGINEQYF
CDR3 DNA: TGTGCCAGCTCAAACCAGCCTAGCGGGATAAACGAGCAGTACTTC

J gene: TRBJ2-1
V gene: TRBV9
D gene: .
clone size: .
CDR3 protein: CASSPTPSVDEQFF
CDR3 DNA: TGTGCCAGCAGCCCTACCCCGTCCGTTGATGAGCAGTTCTTC

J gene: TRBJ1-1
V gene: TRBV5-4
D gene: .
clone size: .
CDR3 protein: CASSLDQRTEAFF
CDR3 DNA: TGTGCCAGCAGCTTGGATCAGAGAACTGAAGCTTTCTTT

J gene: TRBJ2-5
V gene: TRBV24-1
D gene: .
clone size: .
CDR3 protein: CATSDAPDSYEETQYF
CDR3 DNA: TGTGCCACCAGTGACGCCCCGGACAGTTATGAAGAGACCCAGTACTTC

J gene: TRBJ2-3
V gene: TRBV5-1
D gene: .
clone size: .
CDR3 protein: CASSLYGGPTDTQYF
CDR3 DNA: TGCGCCAGCAGCTTGTATGGGGGGCCCACAGATACGCAGTATTTT

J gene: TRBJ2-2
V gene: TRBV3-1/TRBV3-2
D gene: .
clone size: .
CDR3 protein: CASSQVYRRRTGELFF
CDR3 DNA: TGTGCCAGCAGCCAAGTTTATCGCAGGCGCACCGGGGAGCTGTTTTTT

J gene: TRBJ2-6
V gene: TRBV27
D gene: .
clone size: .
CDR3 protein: CASSLTGTSSGANVLTF
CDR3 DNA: TGTGCCAGCAGCCTAACGGGCACAAGCTCTGGGGCCAACGTCCTGACTTTC

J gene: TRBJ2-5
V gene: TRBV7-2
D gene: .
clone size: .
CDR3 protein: CASSLVGGQRTLQETQYF
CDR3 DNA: TGTGCCAGCAGCTTAGTAGGTGGGCAGCGGACTTTACAAGAGACCCAGTACTTC

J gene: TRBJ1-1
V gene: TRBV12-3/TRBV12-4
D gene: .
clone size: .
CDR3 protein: CASSFLGDTEAFF
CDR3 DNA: TGTGCCAGCAGTTTCTTGGGGGACACTGAAGCTTTCTTT

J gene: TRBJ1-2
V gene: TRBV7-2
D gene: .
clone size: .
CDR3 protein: CASSFAGLSGGYTF
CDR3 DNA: TGTGCCAGCAGCTTTGCGGGTTTGTCGGGTGGCTACACCTTC

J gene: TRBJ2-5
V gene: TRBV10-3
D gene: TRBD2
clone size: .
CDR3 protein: CAISESGTSGRAEKTQYF
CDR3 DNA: TGTGCCATCAGTGAGTCCGGGACTAGCGGGAGGGCCGAAAAGACCCAGTACTTC

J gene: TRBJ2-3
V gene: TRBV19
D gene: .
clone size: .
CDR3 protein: CASSMSRTDTQYF
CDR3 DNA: TGTGCCAGTAGTATGTCGAGAACAGATACGCAGTATTTT

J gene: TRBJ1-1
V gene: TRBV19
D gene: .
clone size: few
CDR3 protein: CASSIRSMGNTEAFF
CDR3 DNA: TGTGCCAGTAGTATCCGGTCAATGGGGAACACTGAAGCTTTCTTT

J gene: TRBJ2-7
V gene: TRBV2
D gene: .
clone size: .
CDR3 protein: CASSAPGRAYSYEQYF
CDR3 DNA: TGTGCCAGCAGTGCCCCGGGCAGGGCATACTCCTACGAGCAGTACTTC

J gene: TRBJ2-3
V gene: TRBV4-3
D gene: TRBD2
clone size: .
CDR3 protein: CASSRSLAGTGGTDTQYF
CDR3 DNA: TGCGCCAGCTCCCGCTCACTAGCGGGCACTGGGGGCACAGATACGCAGTATTTT

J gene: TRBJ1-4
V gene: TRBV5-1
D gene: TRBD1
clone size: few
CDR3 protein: CASRGTGGNEKLFF
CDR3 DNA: TGCGCCAGCAGGGGGACAGGCGGTAATGAAAAACTGTTTTTT

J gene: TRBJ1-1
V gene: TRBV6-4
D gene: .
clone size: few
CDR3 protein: CASSDSSYGTEAFF
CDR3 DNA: TGTGCCAGCAGTGACTCGTCGTATGGGACTGAAGCTTTCTTT

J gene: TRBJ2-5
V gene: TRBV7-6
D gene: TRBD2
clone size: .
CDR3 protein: CASSLGLAGGGGQETQYF
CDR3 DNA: TGTGCCAGCAGCTTAGGGCTAGCGGGAGGCGGGGGCCAAGAGACCCAGTACTTC

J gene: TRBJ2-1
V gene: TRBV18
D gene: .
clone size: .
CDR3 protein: CASSPATGFGEQFF
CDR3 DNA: TGTGCCAGCTCACCAGCAACAGGGTTCGGGGAGCAGTTCTTC